Listed below are T cell receptor beta chains from one sample, sequenced in a study of T cells in Graves' hyperthyroidism and ophthalmopathy. Via MiXCR, TCRdb re-called the multiplex PCR reads, giving one row per CDR3 protein. The sample lists roughly 570,000 distinct CDR3 sequences; less than 20% were seen once. Material: blood. All receptors derive from a woman aged 25-40 years with Graves' hyperthyroidism. Each CDR3 is given without its conserved first and last residue. The D gene is left open where the match is weak. The size field is filled for only some rows; it gives once, few, many or a size class.

>TRBJ2-1|.|TRBV30|few
AWRVLNEQF
>TRBJ1-3|.|TRBV28|many
ASSFDGNTIY
>TRBJ2-7|TRBD2|TRBV7-4|few
ASSRTGTSGAYEQY
>TRBJ2-7|.|TRBV7-9|.
ASSPPLSEDYEQY
>TRBJ2-7|.|TRBV24-1|many
ATSDSRGPYEQY
>TRBJ1-1|.|TRBV27|.
ASGRKGPEAF
>TRBJ2-3|.|TRBV20-1|many
SARPFGRSTDTQY
>TRBJ2-1|.|TRBV7-3|many
ASSLSRGHNEQF
>TRBJ2-7|TRBD1|TRBV12-5|.
ASGFHRGEQY
>TRBJ2-7|TRBD2|TRBV10-3|few
AISGARLAVLSYEQY
>TRBJ2-5|TRBD2|TRBV7-2|many
ASSLGLAGSWETQY
>TRBJ2-1|.|TRBV4-3|.
ASSQILGPYNEQF
>TRBJ1-4|.|TRBV3-1|many
ASSPGLRLEKLF
>TRBJ2-7|.|TRBV19|few
ATSIVLGHYEQY
>TRBJ2-1|.|TRBV27|.
ASIGSGALWDEQF
>TRBJ1-6|.|TRBV14|few
ASSQGTSNSPLH
>TRBJ1-1|.|TRBV19|.
ASSKIETVLIAEAF
>TRBJ1-2|.|TRBV19|many
ASSKTAASNYGYT
>TRBJ2-2|.|TRBV9|few
ASSVALQTGELF
>TRBJ2-3|.|TRBV4-1|few
ASSQRRDRGDTQY
>TRBJ1-1|.|TRBV20-1|.
SAGTGRLEAF
>TRBJ2-1|TRBD1|TRBV9|.
ASSYRGDGTGRLV
>TRBJ1-5|TRBD1|TRBV7-2|few
ASSPFETGKGYSNQPQH
>TRBJ2-7|.|TRBV7-8|few
ASSLVRGRASQY
>TRBJ2-3|.|TRBV20-1|many
SAEGGFTDTQY
>TRBJ2-3|TRBD1|TRBV5-4|.
ASSLDRGLRDTQY
>TRBJ2-1|.|TRBV4-1|.
ASSRIGGVNEQF
>TRBJ2-1|TRBD2|TRBV7-2|.
ASSKGLLAGWNEQF
>TRBJ1-5|.|TRBV12-3/TRBV12-4|many
ASSLETAPDSNQPQH
>TRBJ2-3|TRBD1|TRBV6-1|.
ASNPRGPYTDTQY
>TRBJ2-7|TRBD1|TRBV10-3|many
AIRDPSGGTYEQY
>TRBJ2-1|.|TRBV29-1|many
SVEDLRRLAFEQF
>TRBJ2-1|TRBD2|TRBV20-1|few
SASETSGRNEQF
>TRBJ2-7|.|TRBV27|.
ASSLWGPTYEQY
>TRBJ2-6|TRBD1|TRBV28|.
ASRRGLAGANVLT
>TRBJ1-1|TRBD1|TRBV7-3|few
ASSEGGGTGATEAF
>TRBJ2-3|.|TRBV7-9|many
ASSHSGGGSTDTQY
>TRBJ2-1|TRBD2|TRBV7-9|.
ASSLASQLAGGPRNEQF
>TRBJ1-5|.|TRBV12-3/TRBV12-4|many
ASSFGHNSNQPQH
>TRBJ2-7|.|TRBV11-2|few
ASSLDPGGKEQY
>TRBJ1-5|.|TRBV5-1|many
ASSLAGQINQPQH
>TRBJ2-7|.|TRBV6-5|many
ASSYSPAIFYEQY
>TRBJ2-1|.|TRBV6-2/TRBV6-3|.
ASIRGQGIHNEQF
>TRBJ1-5|.|TRBV6-1|.
ASKRADYSNQPQH
>TRBJ2-5|TRBD1|TRBV20-1|many
SARDHRGQETQY
>TRBJ2-7|TRBD2|TRBV12-3/TRBV12-4|many
ASSFSSGNPYEQY
>TRBJ1-4|.|TRBV5-4|few
ASSKGWPNEKLF
>TRBJ1-2|TRBD1|TRBV7-8|many
ASSQTGGLGGYT
>TRBJ2-1|TRBD1|TRBV24-1|.
ATSAGTGRFNEQF
>TRBJ2-5|.|TRBV7-2|many
ASSLDPIGTPQETQY
>TRBJ2-1|.|TRBV29-1|many
SVEATYNEQF
>TRBJ2-2|.|TRBV12-3/TRBV12-4|many
ASTAGPYTGELF
>TRBJ2-7|.|TRBV28|many
ASRGTGAYYEQY
>TRBJ2-1|TRBD2|TRBV18|few
ASSPSLRESYNEQF
>TRBJ2-7|.|TRBV28|many
ASRDERSYEQY
>TRBJ2-3|.|TRBV19|.
ASSTRLERVDTQY
>TRBJ2-7|.|TRBV27|many
ASSKGGDEQY
>TRBJ2-7|.|TRBV14|few
ASSQLDRFYEQY
>TRBJ2-1|.|TRBV20-1|many
SAKTSSYNEQF